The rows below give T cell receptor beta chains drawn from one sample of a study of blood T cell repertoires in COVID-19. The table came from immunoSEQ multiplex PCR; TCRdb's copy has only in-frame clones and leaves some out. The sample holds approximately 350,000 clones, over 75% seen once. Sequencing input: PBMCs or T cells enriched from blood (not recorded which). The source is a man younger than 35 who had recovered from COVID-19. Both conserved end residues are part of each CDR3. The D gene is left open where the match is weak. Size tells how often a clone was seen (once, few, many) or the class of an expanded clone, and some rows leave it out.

CDR3 DNA: TGTGCCACCAGCAGAGATGTAACAGGGAGTTCCTACGAGCAGTACTTC; CDR3 protein: CATSRDVTGSSYEQYF; D gene: -; clone size: -; V gene: TRBV15; J gene: TRBJ2-7
CDR3 DNA: TGCGCCAGCAGCAACTTGGACAGTGGCGGCTACACCTTC; CDR3 protein: CASSNLDSGGYTF; D gene: -; clone size: -; V gene: TRBV4-1; J gene: TRBJ1-2
CDR3 DNA: TGTGCCAGCAGTTACTCAAGTGGCGGGAGGCCCCAAGAGACCCAGTACTTC; CDR3 protein: CASSYSSGGRPQETQYF; D gene: TRBD2; clone size: -; V gene: TRBV6-2/TRBV6-3; J gene: TRBJ2-5
CDR3 DNA: TGTGCCAGCAGCTCCGGGTGGGAGACCCAGTACTTC; CDR3 protein: CASSSGWETQYF; D gene: -; clone size: -; V gene: TRBV28; J gene: TRBJ2-5
CDR3 DNA: TGTGCCAGCAGCCAACCCACAGAACATAATGAAAAACTGTTTTTT; CDR3 protein: CASSQPTEHNEKLFF; D gene: -; clone size: few; V gene: TRBV3-1/TRBV3-2; J gene: TRBJ1-4
CDR3 DNA: TGTGCCAGCAGTTTAGGGCGGGCAGGACTAGGGGATACGCAGTATTTT; CDR3 protein: CASSLGRAGLGDTQYF; D gene: TRBD2; clone size: -; V gene: TRBV28; J gene: TRBJ2-3
CDR3 DNA: TGTGCCAGCAGTTCCCTCTCGTCGGGCACCGGGGAGCTGTTTTTT; CDR3 protein: CASSSLSSGTGELFF; D gene: -; clone size: -; V gene: TRBV27; J gene: TRBJ2-2
CDR3 DNA: TGTGCCAGTAGTATAGCTCGGGGCACCGGGGAGCTGTTTTTT; CDR3 protein: CASSIARGTGELFF; D gene: -; clone size: -; V gene: TRBV19; J gene: TRBJ2-2
CDR3 DNA: TGTGCCTCCCGGGACTTCTCCTACGAGCAGTACTTC; CDR3 protein: CASRDFSYEQYF; D gene: -; clone size: -; V gene: TRBV28; J gene: TRBJ2-7
CDR3 DNA: TGCAGTGGGGCCTTTGCGGATACGCAGTATTTT; CDR3 protein: CSGAFADTQYF; D gene: -; clone size: once; V gene: TRBV20-1; J gene: TRBJ2-3
CDR3 DNA: TGTGCCAGCAGCAGACAGCAGAACACTGAAGCTTTCTTT; CDR3 protein: CASSRQQNTEAFF; D gene: -; clone size: -; V gene: TRBV7-3; J gene: TRBJ1-1
CDR3 DNA: TGTGCCAGCAGCAAACGTGGGAGACAGGGGAAGAGGTACGAGCAGTACTTC; CDR3 protein: CASSKRGRQGKRYEQYF; D gene: TRBD1; clone size: -; V gene: TRBV28; J gene: TRBJ2-7
CDR3 DNA: TGTGCCAGCAGCCAAGGGGGGGAGTACGGGGAGCTGTTTTTT; CDR3 protein: CASSQGGEYGELFF; D gene: -; clone size: -; V gene: TRBV4-2; J gene: TRBJ2-2
CDR3 DNA: TGTGCCTGGAGTGTAAGCCCAGGGCAAGCTTCCTACGAGCAGTACTTC; CDR3 protein: CAWSVSPGQASYEQYF; D gene: -; clone size: -; V gene: TRBV30; J gene: TRBJ2-7
CDR3 DNA: TGTGCCAGCAGCTCCCTGGGGGCACCCGAGCAGTACTTC; CDR3 protein: CASSSLGAPEQYF; D gene: -; clone size: -; V gene: TRBV4-2; J gene: TRBJ2-7
CDR3 DNA: TGCGCCAGCAGCTTGGCGGGGACAGGGTATTCACCCCTCCACTTT; CDR3 protein: CASSLAGTGYSPLHF; D gene: TRBD1; clone size: -; V gene: TRBV5-1; J gene: TRBJ1-6
CDR3 DNA: TGCAGCGTTGAAAGGGACAGCTCCTACAATGAGCAGTTCTTC; CDR3 protein: CSVERDSSYNEQFF; D gene: TRBD1; clone size: medium-sized; V gene: TRBV29-1; J gene: TRBJ2-1
CDR3 DNA: TGCGCCAGCAGCGGCGGACAAGAGCCTTGGTTGGATGGCTACACCTTC; CDR3 protein: CASSGGQEPWLDGYTF; D gene: -; clone size: -; V gene: TRBV5-1; J gene: TRBJ1-2
CDR3 DNA: TGTGCCAGTAGCCCTATCGACAGGGCCGGGGTCTATGGCTACACCTTC; CDR3 protein: CASSPIDRAGVYGYTF; D gene: TRBD1; clone size: -; V gene: TRBV19; J gene: TRBJ1-2
CDR3 DNA: TGTGCCAGTAGTATAGACACCGAGGTCTACGAGCAGTACTTC; CDR3 protein: CASSIDTEVYEQYF; D gene: -; clone size: -; V gene: TRBV19; J gene: TRBJ2-7
CDR3 DNA: TGTGCCAGCAGCTCATTACTAGCCAAAAACATTCAGTACTTC; CDR3 protein: CASSSLLAKNIQYF; D gene: -; clone size: -; V gene: TRBV7-9; J gene: TRBJ2-4
CDR3 DNA: TGTGCCAGCAGGATAGCGGGAGGCGGCTACAATGAGCAGTTCTTC; CDR3 protein: CASRIAGGGYNEQFF; D gene: TRBD2; clone size: -; V gene: TRBV28; J gene: TRBJ2-1
CDR3 DNA: TGTGCCAGCAGCGTACGAGAGAGCGACTATGGCTACACCTTC; CDR3 protein: CASSVRESDYGYTF; D gene: -; clone size: -; V gene: TRBV9; J gene: TRBJ1-2
CDR3 DNA: TGTGCCAGCAGCCAATTCCGGACTACATCCTACGAGCAGTACTTC; CDR3 protein: CASSQFRTTSYEQYF; D gene: -; clone size: -; V gene: TRBV3-1/TRBV3-2; J gene: TRBJ2-7
CDR3 DNA: TGCGCCAGCAGCTCTTTCGCAGATACGCAGTATTTT; CDR3 protein: CASSSFADTQYF; D gene: -; clone size: once; V gene: TRBV5-1; J gene: TRBJ2-3
CDR3 DNA: TGTGCCAGCAGCTCCCCAGGGTTCGCTGAAGCTTTCTTT; CDR3 protein: CASSSPGFAEAFF; D gene: -; clone size: -; V gene: TRBV7-2; J gene: TRBJ1-1
CDR3 DNA: TGTGCCAGCGGAGCAAGAGATAGCAATCAGCCCCAGCATTTT; CDR3 protein: CASGARDSNQPQHF; D gene: -; clone size: -; V gene: TRBV25-1; J gene: TRBJ1-5
CDR3 DNA: TGCGCCAGCAGCTTGACTACAGGGTGGACTGAAGCTTTCTTT; CDR3 protein: CASSLTTGWTEAFF; D gene: -; clone size: -; V gene: TRBV5-1; J gene: TRBJ1-1
CDR3 DNA: TGCGCCAGCAGCCCCTGGGCGACAGGGAGAACCGGGGAGCTGTTTTTT; CDR3 protein: CASSPWATGRTGELFF; D gene: TRBD1; clone size: -; V gene: TRBV5-1; J gene: TRBJ2-2
CDR3 DNA: TGTGCCAGCAGGAACAGGGGAAACACTGAAGCTTTCTTT; CDR3 protein: CASRNRGNTEAFF; D gene: TRBD1; clone size: -; V gene: TRBV4-2; J gene: TRBJ1-1
CDR3 DNA: TGTGCCAGCAGGACTCGGGGGGGAAGCACTGAAGCTTTCTTT; CDR3 protein: CASRTRGGSTEAFF; D gene: -; clone size: once; V gene: TRBV2; J gene: TRBJ1-1
CDR3 DNA: TGTGCCAGCAGCCCCCGACTAGCGGGGCAAGAGACCCAGTACTTC; CDR3 protein: CASSPRLAGQETQYF; D gene: TRBD2; clone size: -; V gene: TRBV5-4; J gene: TRBJ2-5
CDR3 DNA: TGTGCCAGCAGCCGTGGAGCTAACTATGGCTACACCTTC; CDR3 protein: CASSRGANYGYTF; D gene: -; clone size: -; V gene: TRBV2; J gene: TRBJ1-2
CDR3 DNA: TGCGCCAGCAGCTTGTTCCGGAGTGAAAAACTGTTTTTT; CDR3 protein: CASSLFRSEKLFF; D gene: -; clone size: once; V gene: TRBV5-1; J gene: TRBJ1-4
CDR3 DNA: TGTGCCAGCAGCCAAGGAGGGGGTGATGAAGCTTTCTTT; CDR3 protein: CASSQGGGDEAFF; D gene: -; clone size: -; V gene: TRBV3-1/TRBV3-2; J gene: TRBJ1-1